This T cell receptor (beta chain) was captured by sequencing in a study of vaccination effects on CD4 cells after COVID-19. Unmatched junction bases numbered 7, after V lost 5 bases and J lost 5 bases. This CDR3 has 15 residues. Germline V gives CDR1 SGHVS, CDR2 FNYEAQ. Profiling relied on immunoSEQ multiplex PCR, and the TCRdb table lists in-frame clones only, not all of them. The sample carries around 19,000 clones, over 65% recorded once. Peptide-pool stimulation followed by sequencing identified expanded antigen-specific CD4+ clonotypes in the ViraFEST assay. Following culture for about 11 days, CD4+ T cells were isolated. Between March and December 2020, the person had a SARS-CoV-2 infection that PCR confirmed. Cultures received IL-2 medium that replaced half the medium on days 3 and 7. Comment on this clone: Its antigen remains unidentified.

This TCR was recovered from a human donor who had a prior SARS-CoV-2 infection. This rearrangement joins TRBV7-6 to TRBJ2-2, with TRBD1 matching over 8 bases. Sequencing was performed on CD4+ T cells from PBMCs cultured with a peptide pool, taken before COVID-19 vaccination. CDR3 DNA sequence: TGTGCCAGCAGCCTTAATGACAGGGGAACCGGGGAGCTGTTTTTT. It yields the protein CASSLNDRGTGELFF.